One sample yielded the 4 T cell receptor beta chains listed below, sequenced in a study of identifying expanded T cells in peripheral blood. The assay was immunoSEQ multiplex PCR, and TCRdb's table has in-frame clones only and misses some. The sample contains under 130,000 clones, roughly 91% of which appear only once. Sequencing used blood. The receptors were sampled from a person aged 18 to 70 in good health.

The CDR3 spells CASAPRLYTDTQYF. Written as DNA, the CDR3 is TGTGCCAGCGCCCCCCGACTTTACACAGATACGCAGTATTTT. J is TRBJ2-3 and V is TRBV2; the D is unclear. The V gene's germline CDR1 is SNHLY and CDR2 FYNNEI. The CDR3 consists of 14 residues. Trimming left V 8 bases short and J 2 bases short, with 14 bases between.

The V and J genes are TRBV21-1 and TRBJ2-7. TRBV21-1 is labeled a pseudogene. The CDR3 is made up of 13 amino acids. CDR3 sequence reads: CASSYRTYLGQYF. The DNA for the CDR3 is TGTGCCAGCAGCTATCGGACCTATTTGGGGCAGTACTTC.

V gene TRBV5-6 combines with J gene TRBJ2-1, with D perhaps TRBD2 (5 bases). The CDR3 sequence is 13 residues long. Germline CDR1 reads SGHDT; CDR2 reads YYEEEE. V lost 6 bases to trimming and J lost 13 bases, with 20 bases between them. CDR3 residues: CASIRSGEGEQFF. The CDR3 DNA reads as TGTGCCAGCATTCGTTCCGGTGAGGGTGAACAGTTCTTC. The full variable domain, in which reference TRBV5-6 and TRBJ2-1 provide the parts outside the CDR3, is DAGVTQSPTHLIKTRGQQVTLRCSPKSGHDTVSWYQQALGQGPQFIFQYYEEEERQRGNFPDRFSGHQFPNYSSELNVNALLLGDSALYLCASIRSGEGEQFFGPGTRLTVL.

In this sample, this clone turned up a few times. This rearrangement joins TRBV5-5 to TRBJ1-5; 7 positions match TRBD1. CDR3 length equals 14 residues. The germline CDR1 and CDR2 sequences are SGHKS and YYEKEE (reference sequence). V lost 4 bases to trimming and J lost 1 base; unmatched junction nucleotides: 2. The DNA of the CDR3 is TGTGCCAGCAGCCCAGGGGGGAGCAATCAGCCCCAGCATTTT. Its protein product is CASSPGGSNQPQHF.